This entry lists 21 T cell receptor beta chains sequenced from one sample in a study of regulatory T cells in long-lasting Graves disease. Stated time point: newly diagnosed GD, antithyroid drugs for less than 3 months. The TCR library used RNA extracted from PBMCs. Building of the TCR beta libraries involved iRepertoire HTBI primers and Arm-PCR of CDR3 regions. Using its own MiXCR run on the multiplex PCR reads, TCRdb lists one record per CDR3 protein. The table has hundreds of thousands of distinct CDR3 sequences, approximately 15% seen once. These data also featured in a second study, about T cells in Graves' hyperthyroidism and ophthalmopathy.

Material: peripheral blood mononuclear cells (PBMCs), obtained at new diagnosis, from a patient treated with antithyroid drugs. The receptors were gathered from a man aged 35 to 55 with Graves disease.

This clonotype appeared many times. The rearrangement links TRBV20-1 to TRBJ1-1; D is possibly TRBD1 (6 bases). V shed 6 bases and J shed 2 bases, with 13 bases lying between them. Germline CDR1 and CDR2: DFQATT and SNEGSKA (reference sequence). The CDR3 has 13 residues. The CDR3: CSAEGHLNTEAFF. For the CDR3, the DNA is TGCAGTGCGGAGGGACACCTAAACACTGAAGCTTTCTTT.

This clonotype was recorded at least ten times. CDR3 nucleotide sequence: TGTGCCAGCAGCTCCGGGACTAGCGGGGGGGCAAACATTCAGTACTTC. Translated: CASSSGTSGGANIQYF. This chain connects TRBV11-3 to TRBJ2-4, with TRBD2 identical over 16 bases. The CDR3 runs 16 residues. The J segment lost 6 bases and the V segment lost 4 bases, leaving 3 bases of the junction unmatched. CDR1 is SGHNT and CDR2 is YENEEA in the germline V gene.

The sample holds many counts of this clonotype. The chain joins TRBV7-2 to TRBJ2-7, with D perhaps TRBD1 (6 bases). Germline V gene lookup returns CDR1 SGHTA and CDR2 FQGNSA. The CDR3 is made up of 14 amino acids. The V and J ends lost 4 bases and 4 bases respectively, with 14 bases between them. CDR3 nucleotide sequence: TGTGCCAGCAGCTCACACAGGGACCTGTACGAGCAGTACTTC. The encoded protein is CASSSHRDLYEQYF.

The sample holds a few counts of this clonotype. V usage is TRBV6-2 or TRBV6-3 and J usage is TRBJ2-5, with 7 bases aligning to TRBD2. V lost 6 bases to trimming and J lost 5 bases; unmatched junction nucleotides: 9. The CDR3 spans 14 residues. The germline V gene has CDR1 MNHEY and CDR2 SVGEGT. The CDR3 protein is CASRLREAGETQYF. CDR3 coding DNA: TGTGCCAGCAGACTCCGGGAGGCCGGTGAGACCCAGTACTTC.

There are many counts of this clonotype. The chain recombines TRBV10-3 with TRBJ1-5; D may be TRBD1 (6 bases). V lost 1 base to trimming and J lost 0 bases, with 10 bases between them. The V gene's germline CDR1 is ENHRY and CDR2 SYGVKD. CDR3 length equals 16 residues. The CDR3 DNA reads as TGTGCCATCAGTGAGTGGGGGGCGGATAGCAATCAGCCCCAGCATTTT. Translating gives CAISEWGADSNQPQHF.

This clonotype was seen repeatedly, ten times or more. This rearrangement joins TRBV28 to TRBJ2-5; 9 bases are shared with TRBD2. The CDR3 is made up of 15 amino acids. Germline V gives CDR1 MDHEN, CDR2 SYDVKM. Losses at the gene ends were 5 bases for V and 1 base for J; bases not matched to a gene: 5. The CDR3 nucleotides are TGTGCCAGCAGTGTACTAGCGGGCCTCCAAGAGACCCAGTACTTC. It specifies CASSVLAGLQETQYF.

This clonotype was seen at least ten times. The chain has TRBV6-2 or TRBV6-3 and TRBJ2-7; tentative D call: TRBD2 (6 bases). Trimming removed 0 bases at V and 6 bases at J, with 15 bases between. From germline, CDR1 is MNHEY and CDR2 SVGEGT. The CDR3 length is 15 residues. The DNA for the CDR3 is TGTGCCAGCAGTTACTCCTTGGGACTCTGGGGCGAGCAGTACTTC. Protein product: CASSYSLGLWGEQYF.

This clonotype was seen at least ten times. V usage is TRBV6-1 and J usage is TRBJ2-3, with 12 bases lining up with TRBD2. Trimming removed 4 bases from V and 5 bases from J; junction bases left unmatched: 13. This CDR3 is built from 18 residues. CDR1 and CDR2 from the germline V gene are MNHNS and SASEGT. This CDR3 reads CASSGLAGAPGARDTQYF. CDR3 nucleotide sequence: TGTGCCAGCAGTGGACTAGCGGGGGCCCCCGGAGCGCGAGATACGCAGTATTTT.

The rearrangement uses TRBV19 and TRBJ2-5; 10 positions match TRBD1. V was pared by 5 bases and J by 5 bases, with 11 bases of the junction left unmatched. The germline V gene encodes CDR1 LNHDA and CDR2 SQIVND (reference sequence). The CDR3 runs to 16 residues. The CDR3, as DNA: TGTGCCAGTAGTGCCAGCCGGGACAGGGGTCGGGAGACCCAGTACTTC. Encoded protein: CASSASRDRGRETQYF.

This clonotype came up many times. The chain carries TRBV7-3 and TRBJ2-3, with a weak D call TRBD1 (6 bases). CDR3 length: 16 amino acids. Germline V lookup: CDR1 SGHTA, CDR2 FQGTGA. Trimming took 3 bases from V and 1 from J, leaving 14 bases between them. CDR3 residues: CASSLGHNRGTDTQYF. The CDR3 DNA reads as TGTGCCAGCAGCTTGGGACACAACCGGGGCACAGATACGCAGTATTTT.

This clonotype was found many times. The gene calls are TRBV12-3 or TRBV12-4 and TRBJ2-2; D uncertain. The CDR3 length is 13 residues. Trimming cost V 7 bases and J 6 bases, with 12 bases left between them. CDR3 DNA: TGTGCCAGCATCCTGCATTGGGCCGGGGAGCTGTTTTTT. Protein sequence: CASILHWAGELFF.

This clonotype showed up many times. The chain recombines TRBV4-1 with TRBJ1-2, with D possibly matching TRBD1 (6 bases). Trimming took off 1 base at V and 5 bases at J, with 20 bases between the two ends. This CDR3 has 17 residues. CDR1 and CDR2 (germline): MGHRA, YSYEKL. The DNA of the CDR3 is TGCGCCAGCAGCCAAGGGGGGGCAACAGGCGGCCGATATGGCTACACCTTC. As protein: CASSQGGATGGRYGYTF.

Ten or more counts support this clonotype. The chain employs TRBV6-2 or TRBV6-3 and TRBJ1-5, with 7 bases aligning to TRBD1. Germline trimming cut 9 bases from V and 4 bases from J; bases unmatched to any gene: 12. Per germline, CDR1 MNHEY and CDR2 SVGEGT. This CDR3 is built from 15 residues. The CDR3 reads CASGRGTAFNQPQHF. The CDR3 bases are TGTGCCAGTGGACGGGGGACAGCCTTTAATCAGCCCCAGCATTTT.

There are a few counts of this clonotype. V and J are TRBV30 and TRBJ1-1, with TRBD1 matching over 9 bases. Germline loops: CDR1 GTSNPN, CDR2 SVGIG (reference sequence). The CDR3 has 13 amino acids. Trimming cost V 2 bases and J 4 bases; bases outside gene matches: 2. Here the CDR3 DNA reads TGTGCCTGGAGTCGGGACAGGGCCACTGAAGCTTTCTTT. It codes for CAWSRDRATEAFF. Full variable domain (rest looked up from reference TRBV30 and TRBJ1-1): SQTIHQWPATLVQPVGSPLSLECTVEGTSNPNLYWYRQAAGRGLQLLFYSVGIGQISSEVPQNLSASRPQDRQFILSSKKLLLSDSGFYLCAWSRDRATEAFFGQGTRLTVV.

Only a few counts were recorded for this clonotype. The chain employs TRBV4-2 and TRBJ2-5; TRBD2 aligns across 11 bases. Germline V gene data show CDR1 as LGHNA and CDR2 as YNFKEQ. V lost 5 bases to trimming and J lost 5 bases; unmatched junction nucleotides: 13. There are 17 residues in the CDR3. The CDR3 nucleotides read TGTGCCAGCAGCTTGGGGTTTAGCGGGGGGGCGGGGGAGACCCAGTACTTC. Its protein is CASSLGFSGGAGETQYF.

The chain links TRBV4-3 to TRBJ2-5; 11 bases are shared with TRBD2. The ends lost 5 bases at V and 4 bases at J; junction bases unmatched: 6. Germline assignment: CDR1 LGHNA and CDR2 YSLEER. The CDR3 has 15 amino acids. The CDR3 DNA follows: TGCGCCAGCAGCTTAGCGGGGGGGCCCGTAGAGACCCAGTACTTC. Protein sequence: CASSLAGGPVETQYF.

V and J are TRBV10-3 and TRBJ2-2; TRBD2 matches 15 bases. Germline CDR1 ENHRY, CDR2 SYGVKD. CDR3 length equals 17 residues. Trimming cost V 6 bases and J 6 bases; bases outside gene matches: 8. CDR3 sequence reads: CAIRAWTSGGAPGELFF. CDR3 nucleotide sequence: TGTGCCATCAGAGCCTGGACTAGCGGGGGGGCCCCCGGGGAGCTGTTTTTT.

Of note for this clonotype: A read error may account for a junction end that differs from germline. The chain employs TRBV2 and TRBJ1-6; D uncertain. In germline, CDR1 is SNHLY, CDR2 FYNNEI. The CDR3 runs 16 residues. The CDR3 loop is CASSDRRTENNSPFHF. The CDR3 DNA is TGTGCCAGCAGTGATAGGAGAACAGAAAATAATTCACCCTTCCACTTT.

The chain couples TRBV7-2 to TRBJ1-1; 9 bases map to TRBD1. Germline-derived CDR1 and CDR2 are SGHTA and FQGNSA. The CDR3 runs 16 residues. V lost 4 bases to trimming and J lost 6 bases; unmatched junction nucleotides: 12. For the CDR3, the DNA is TGTGCCAGCAGCTACCATGCCGGGACAGGGAAGCCTGAAGCTTTCTTT. It specifies CASSYHAGTGKPEAFF.

This clonotype appeared many times. The chain employs TRBV2 and TRBJ1-2, with D tentatively TRBD1 (5 bases). The V and J ends lost 7 bases and 6 bases respectively, with 9 bases between them. The CDR3 covers 11 residues. Germline V gives CDR1 SNHLY, CDR2 FYNNEI. CDR3 region: CASNGADGYTF. The CDR3 DNA sequence: TGTGCCAGCAACGGGGCAGATGGCTACACCTTC.

This clonotype was observed at least ten times. The J gene is TRBJ2-5, the V gene TRBV28, with 8 bases that match TRBD2. Germline trimming cut 6 bases from V and 5 bases from J; bases unmatched to any gene: 8. This CDR3 is built from 14 residues. From germline, CDR1 is MDHEN and CDR2 SYDVKM. In DNA, the CDR3 is TGTGCCAGCAGGTCCGGGGGGGCCGGGGAGACCCAGTACTTC. This gives the protein CASRSGGAGETQYF. The whole variable domain, filled in from reference TRBV28 and TRBJ2-5, reads DVKVTQSSRYLVKRTGEKVFLECVQDMDHENMFWYRQDPGLGLRLIYFSYDVKMKEKGDIPEGYSVSREKKERFSLILESASTNQTSMYLCASRSGGAGETQYFGPGTRLLVL.